Below are 4 T cell receptor beta chains sequenced from a single sample in a study of identical twins. TCRdb fed the 5' RACE reads into MiXCR, producing one record per CDR3 protein. The data contain approximately 500,000 distinct CDR3 sequences, approximately 25% of them seen just once; the ten biggest clones take up about 3%. The same specimen was also included in a second study, on T cells expressing NK-cell markers.

The material sequenced was CD4+ T cells sorted from blood. These receptors were collected from a woman between 18 and 30 years old in good health.

The V gene is TRBV29-1, the J gene TRBJ1-2; maybe TRBD1 (5 bases). Germline CDR1 SQVTM, CDR2 ANQGSEA. This CDR3 region has 12 residues. The V and J ends lost 3 bases and 8 bases respectively, with 13 bases between them. The CDR3 coding sequence is TGCAGCGTTGAGTCAACGGGGCCGGGCTACACCTTC. It translates to CSVESTGPGYTF.

V usage is TRBV29-1 and J usage is TRBJ2-3, with TRBD2 matching over 11 bases. Looked up from germline, CDR1 is SQVTM and CDR2 is ANQGSEA. The junction had 8 bases not matched to a gene; V was cut back by 8 bases and J by 4 bases. The CDR3 extends over 14 amino acids. The CDR3 DNA sequence: TGCAGCAAACTAGCGGGAGTGGGGGCAGATACGCAGTATTTT. It is translated as CSKLAGVGADTQYF.

The chain links TRBV12-3 or TRBV12-4 to TRBJ2-2; TRBD1 agrees at 7 bases. The CDR3 contains 13 residues. V shed 5 bases, J shed 7 bases, and the junction held 4 bases outside the gene matches. The CDR3 protein is CASSPTGIGELFF. The CDR3 DNA reads TGTGCCAGCAGTCCGACAGGGATCGGGGAGCTGTTTTTT.

This clonotype was picked up many times. The chain combines TRBV20-1 with TRBJ2-5; no reliable D call. CDR1 DFQATT and CDR2 SNEGSKA come from the germline V gene (reference sequence). The CDR3 totals 12 residues. V was clipped by 3 bases and J by 0 bases, with 5 bases between them. The CDR3 nucleotides read TGCAGTGCTAGGGAAAACCAAGAGACCCAGTACTTC. Amino acid sequence: CSARENQETQYF.